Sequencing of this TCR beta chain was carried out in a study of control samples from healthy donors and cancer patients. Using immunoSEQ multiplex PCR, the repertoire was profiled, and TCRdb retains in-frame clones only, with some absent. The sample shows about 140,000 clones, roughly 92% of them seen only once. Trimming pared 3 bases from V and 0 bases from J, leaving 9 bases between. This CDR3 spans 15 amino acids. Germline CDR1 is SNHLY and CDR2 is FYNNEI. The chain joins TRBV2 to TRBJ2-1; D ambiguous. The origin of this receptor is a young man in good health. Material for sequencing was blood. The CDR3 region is CASSERHGSYNEQFF. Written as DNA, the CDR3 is TGTGCCAGCAGTGAGCGACACGGCTCCTACAATGAGCAGTTCTTC.